This TCR beta chain came from a study of T cells in localized non-small cell lung cancer. Study-wide results and limits: Sequencing was restricted to one tumor region; therefore, heterogeneity remains possible.

Assay used: immunoSEQ multiplex PCR; TCRdb lists only in-frame clones, some missing. The table shows several thousand clones, with 70% to 90% occurring only once. A word on this clone: Its antigen remains unidentified.

The CDR3 is made up of 12 amino acids. The V gene lost 4 bases and the J gene lost 5 bases, with 9 bases spanning the gap. Germline CDR1 SGHNT, CDR2 YYREEE (reference sequence). This sequence originates from a male donor aged 60 or over with stage III lung adenocarcinoma. The chain combines TRBV5-4 with TRBJ2-5; D is ambiguous. Here the sequenced sample was peripheral blood, taken before any cancer treatment. The CDR3 spells CASSQQPETQYF. The DNA of the CDR3 is TGTGCCAGCAGCCAACAACCGGAGACCCAGTACTTC.